This T cell receptor (beta chain) appears in the sequencing data of a study of control samples from healthy donors and cancer patients. The protocol was immunoSEQ multiplex PCR, while the TCRdb copy is restricted to in-frame clones and leaves out a portion. The profile shows about 180,000 clones, more than 85% of them singletons. This clone has only one observation. Germline-derived CDR1 and CDR2 are SGHRS and YFSETQ. CDR3 length: 18 amino acids. V lost 0 bases, J lost 6 bases, and 9 bases stayed unmatched. Sequenced sample: blood. The V and J genes are TRBV5-1 and TRBJ2-1; 13 bases align to TRBD2. The sequence came from a woman aged 40 to 50 in good health. CDR3 region: CASSLDPILAGGRNEQFF. CDR3 nucleotide sequence: TGCGCCAGCAGCTTGGACCCCATACTAGCGGGGGGGCGCAATGAGCAGTTCTTC.